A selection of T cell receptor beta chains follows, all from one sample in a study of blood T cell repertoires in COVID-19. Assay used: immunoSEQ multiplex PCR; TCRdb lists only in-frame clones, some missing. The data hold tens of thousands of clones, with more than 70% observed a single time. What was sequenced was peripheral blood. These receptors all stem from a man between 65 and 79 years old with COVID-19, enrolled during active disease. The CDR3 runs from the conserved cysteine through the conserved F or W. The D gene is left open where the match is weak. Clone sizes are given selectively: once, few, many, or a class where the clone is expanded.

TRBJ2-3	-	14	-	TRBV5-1	TGCGCCAGCAGCTTGGGAGGTCGCGCAGATACGCAGTATTTT	CASSLGGRADTQYF
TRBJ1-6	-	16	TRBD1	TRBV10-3	TGTGCCATCAGTGGGGACAGGGGAGGATATAATTCACCCCTCCACTTT	CAISGDRGGYNSPLHF
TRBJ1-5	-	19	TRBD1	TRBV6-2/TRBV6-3	TGTGCCAGCAGTTACGACGACAGGGGGCCGGTTATAAGCAATCAGCCCCAGCATTTT	CASSYDDRGPVISNQPQHF
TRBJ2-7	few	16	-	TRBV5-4	TGTGCCAGCAGCCCCACACCGATCCGCCTCTCCTACGAGCAGTACTTC	CASSPTPIRLSYEQYF
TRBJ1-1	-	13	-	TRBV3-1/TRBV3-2	TGTGCCAGCTTAGAGACAGGGAACACTGAAGCTTTCTTT	CASLETGNTEAFF
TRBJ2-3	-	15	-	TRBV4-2	TGTGCCAGCAGCCCCGGGTCTGGACTATCCGCCGCGCAGTATTTT	CASSPGSGLSAAQYF
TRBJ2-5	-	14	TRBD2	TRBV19	TGTGCCAGTAGTATAAGCGGGAGCGAGGCGACCCAGTACTTC	CASSISGSEATQYF
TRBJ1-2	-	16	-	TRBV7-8	TGTGCCAGCACCCCTTTACCGGACAGAGCTAACTATGGCTACACCTTC	CASTPLPDRANYGYTF
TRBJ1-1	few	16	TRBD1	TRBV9	TGTGCCAGCAGCGTGACAGGGGGCGTACGGAACACTGAAGCTTTCTTT	CASSVTGGVRNTEAFF
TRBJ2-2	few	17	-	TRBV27	TGTGCCAGCAGTCCGTCCCGTAGCGGAGCCCCCTCGGGGGAGCTGTTTTTT	CASSPSRSGAPSGELFF
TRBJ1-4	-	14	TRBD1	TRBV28	TGTGCCAGCATTTCGGACAGGGAGGTTGAAAAACTGTTTTTT	CASISDREVEKLFF
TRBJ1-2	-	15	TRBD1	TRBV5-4	TGTGCCAGCAGCCTCGGACAGGGCGGTACCTATGGCTACACCTTC	CASSLGQGGTYGYTF
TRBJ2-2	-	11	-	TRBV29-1	TGCAGCGTCCTATACACCGGGGAGCTGTTTTTT	CSVLYTGELFF
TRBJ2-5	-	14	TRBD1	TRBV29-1	TGCAGCGTTCCCATTTCAGGGGGTCTGGAGACCCAGTACTTC	CSVPISGGLETQYF
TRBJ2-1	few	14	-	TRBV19	TGTGCCAGTAGTATGGGACTCACCTACAATGAGCAGTTCTTC	CASSMGLTYNEQFF
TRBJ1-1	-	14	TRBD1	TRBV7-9	TGTGCCAGCAGCAAACAGGGGACGATAACTGAAGCTTTCTTT	CASSKQGTITEAFF
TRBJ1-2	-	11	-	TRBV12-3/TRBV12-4	TGTGCCAGCGGGCAGACCTATGGCTACACCTTC	CASGQTYGYTF
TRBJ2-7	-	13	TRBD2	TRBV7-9	TGTGCCAGCAGCTTGGCAGGGAGGGACGAGCAGTACTTC	CASSLAGRDEQYF
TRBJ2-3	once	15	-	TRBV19	TGTGCCAGTAGTCCGAGAGGGGGATTCACAGATACGCAGTATTTT	CASSPRGGFTDTQYF
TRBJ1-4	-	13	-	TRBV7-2	TGTGCCAGCAGCTTTGACAGGAATGAAAAACTGTTTTTT	CASSFDRNEKLFF
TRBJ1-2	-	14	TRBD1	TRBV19	TGTGCCAGTAGCCTGGACAGGTACGACTATGGCTACACCTTC	CASSLDRYDYGYTF
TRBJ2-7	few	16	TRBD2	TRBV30	TGTGCCTGGAGAATAGAGCGGGGGGTCTACTCCTACGAGCAGTACTTC	CAWRIERGVYSYEQYF
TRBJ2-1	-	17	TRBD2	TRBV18	TGTGCCAGCTCACCAGGGACTAGCGGGAGCTTCTACAATGAGCAGTTCTTC	CASSPGTSGSFYNEQFF
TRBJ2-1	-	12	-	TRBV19	TGTGCCAGTAGTTTTTCGTACAATGAGCAGTTCTTC	CASSFSYNEQFF
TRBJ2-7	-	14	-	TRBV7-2	TGTGCCAGCAGCTTAGGGCCCCCCACCTACGAGCAGTACTTC	CASSLGPPTYEQYF